This passage covers 32 T cell receptor beta chains from one sample sequenced in a study of T cells in Graves' hyperthyroidism and ophthalmopathy (dated by TCRdb to between 2017 and 2020). The library was built by means of multiplex PCR. The data were produced on an Illumina HiSeq 2000. Amplification of TCR beta CDR3 regions was carried out from RNA transcripts. The first round of RT-PCR for the TCR CDR3 was performed with the HTBI primer set and the Qiagen OneStep RT-PCR kit. In-frame beta chains were kept once TCRdb had trimmed the public reads at Q25 with fastp and called clones with MiXCR. Duplicate CDR3 protein sequences are folded into a single record with the most common DNA and genes. The sample has roughly 56,000 distinct CDR3 sequences on record, around 50% of them singletons. 9.5% to 15% of the sample is held by the ten biggest clonotypes. Sequencing was done on a sample of blood. The receptors here all came from a woman between 25 and 40 years old with Graves' ophthalmopathy.

Of note for this clonotype: Since a much larger clone is just one base distant, this may be a read error. The chain couples TRBV7-9 to TRBJ1-1; the D is unclear. The germline V gene has CDR1 SEHNR and CDR2 FQNEAQ (reference sequence). Between the trimmed V and J ends, which lost 5 bases and 9 bases, there was a span of 13 bases. The CDR3 is made up of 12 amino acids. CDR3 DNA: TGTGCCAGCAGCCTGCAGGTAGGGAAAGCTTTCTTT. It is translated as CASSLQVGKAFF.

The V call is TRBV11-1, the J call TRBJ2-1; tentatively, D is TRBD1 (5 bases). This CDR3 spans 14 amino acids. From germline, CDR1 is SGHAT and CDR2 FQDESV (reference sequence). V gave up 2 bases and J gave up 3 bases, with 8 bases separating them. CDR3 DNA: TGTGCCAGCAGCTTAAGTGACAGCTACAATGAGCAGTTCTTC. It yields the protein CASSLSDSYNEQFF.

This clonotype was recorded once. V usage is TRBV19 and J usage is TRBJ2-5; 8 bases are a match to TRBD2. Germline lookup yields CDR1 LNHDA and CDR2 SQIVND (reference sequence). Germline trimming cut 5 bases from V and 5 bases from J; bases unmatched to any gene: 13. CDR3 length: 16 amino acids. For the CDR3, the DNA is TGTGCCAGTAGTGCGGGAGGAGGTGCCTTGGGGGAGACCCAGTACTTC. Translating gives CASSAGGGALGETQYF. Together with reference TRBV19 and TRBJ2-5, the CDR3 gives the full variable domain: DGGITQSPKYLFRKEGQNVTLSCEQNLNHDAMYWYRQDPGQGLRLIYYSQIVNDFQKGDIAEGYSVSREKKESFPLTVTSAQKNPTAFYLCASSAGGGALGETQYFGPGTRLLVL.

This clonotype is medium-sized within its sample. The rearrangement joins TRBV2 to TRBJ1-2, with D perhaps TRBD1 (5 bases). CDR3 length: 12 amino acids. V lost 9 bases and J 8 bases, leaving 16 bases between the germline ends. Germline V gene data show CDR1 as SNHLY and CDR2 as FYNNEI. CDR3 in DNA: TGTGCCAGTACAGGCGTGGGTAGGGGCTACACCTTC. It translates to CASTGVGRGYTF.

This clonotype was recorded many times. The CDR3 reads CATYVGRDLFSGELFF. For the CDR3, the DNA is TGTGCCACCTATGTCGGCAGGGATTTATTTTCCGGGGAGCTGTTTTTT. The rearrangement links TRBV7-9 to TRBJ2-2; possibly TRBD1 for D (5 bases). CDR3 length equals 16 residues. Germline V lookup: CDR1 SEHNR, CDR2 FQNEAQ (reference sequence). Trimming took 10 bases from V and 6 from J, leaving 24 bases between them.

This clonotype appeared many times. V usage is TRBV11-2 and J usage is TRBJ1-4; a weak D match, TRBD1 (5 bases). This CDR3 spans 17 amino acids. V dropped 5 bases and J dropped 7 bases, with 23 bases sitting between them. CDR1 and CDR2 from the germline V gene are SGHAT and FQNNGV. The DNA for the CDR3 is TGTGCCAGCAGCACACCCCGGGACGGCATATCAAGTGAAAAACTGTTTTTT. Amino acid sequence: CASSTPRDGISSEKLFF.

This clonotype was counted ten times or more. This chain links TRBV11-2 with TRBJ2-5; D gene ambiguous. In germline, CDR1 is SGHAT, CDR2 FQNNGV. Between the trimmed V and J ends, which lost 1 base and 5 bases, there was a span of 11 bases. The CDR3 length is 14 residues. CDR3 in amino acids: CASSLGQVRETQYF. The DNA of the CDR3 is TGTGCCAGCAGCTTAGGGCAGGTCAGGGAGACCCAGTACTTC.

This clonotype was recorded at least ten times. This sequence joins TRBV7-9 and TRBJ2-2; TRBD2 matches at 9 bases. The CDR3 is 15 residues long. Trimming cost V 5 bases and J 5 bases; bases outside gene matches: 6. Germline V gene sequence: CDR1 SEHNR, CDR2 FQNEAQ (reference sequence). The CDR3 DNA is TGTGCCAGCAGCCCGGGACTAGCCGAAACCGGGGAGCTGTTTTTT. It is translated as CASSPGLAETGELFF.

Regarding this clonotype: At one boundary the junction diverges from the germline segment, which might be a read error. The chain carries TRBV7-3 and TRBJ2-5; tentative D call: TRBD2 (5 bases). The CDR3 is 15 amino acids. Germline V gene lookup returns CDR1 SGHTA and CDR2 FQGTGA. The CDR3 loop reads CASSVYTGPRETQYF. The CDR3 DNA reads TGTGCCAGCAGTGTATATACCGGGCCAAGGGAGACCCAATACTTC.

The sample holds many counts of this clonotype. The CDR3 region has the DNA TGTGCCAGCAGGTGGACAGGCAGCGCCTACGAGCAGTACTTC. Residues: CASRWTGSAYEQYF. The V gene is TRBV6-5, the J gene TRBJ2-7; 7 bases are shared with TRBD1. J was trimmed by 2 bases and V by 6 bases; bases with no gene match: 7. Germline V gene sequence: CDR1 MNHEY, CDR2 SVGAGI. The CDR3 has 14 residues.

This clonotype has more than one count but fewer than ten. The chain links TRBV5-6 to TRBJ1-4; no clear D. Germline CDR1 SGHDT, CDR2 YYEEEE. This CDR3 region has 13 residues. V was cut by 0 bases and J by 5 bases, with 5 bases left in between. The CDR3 region is CASSLGDNEKLFF. The DNA for the CDR3 is TGTGCCAGCAGCTTGGGAGACAATGAAAAACTGTTTTTT.

The table lists this clonotype with many counts. The rearrangement joins TRBV2 to TRBJ1-5; the D is unclear. V dropped 7 bases and J dropped 3 bases, with 13 bases sitting between them. Germline CDR1 SNHLY, CDR2 FYNNEI. The CDR3 is 14 residues long. The CDR3 region is CASMGGSVNQPQHF. CDR3 nucleotides: TGTGCCAGCATGGGAGGGAGTGTCAATCAGCCCCAGCATTTT.

This clonotype was picked up one time. CDR3 loop: CASSLVRGYTGELFF. CDR3 in DNA: TGTGCCAGCAGCTTAGTCAGGGGCTACACCGGGGAGCTGTTTTTT. This chain connects TRBV11-2 to TRBJ2-2; TRBD1 is a possible D gene (6 bases). The germline V gene encodes CDR1 SGHAT and CDR2 FQNNGV. This CDR3 has 15 amino acids. V was pared by 1 base and J by 3 bases, with 9 bases between.

This clonotype appeared many times. The chain has TRBV28 and TRBJ1-1, with TRBD1 as a possible D gene (6 bases). The CDR3 runs to 14 residues. V was pared by 2 bases and J by 5 bases, with 12 bases between. The germline V gene encodes CDR1 MDHEN and CDR2 SYDVKM. CDR3 in amino acids: CASSLGGGRTEAFF. The CDR3, as DNA: TGTGCCAGCAGTTTAGGGGGGGGCAGGACTGAAGCTTTCTTT.

There are a few counts of this clonotype. CDR3 sequence: CAISAGTSGGDTQYF. The CDR3 DNA reads as TGTGCCATCAGCGCCGGGACTAGCGGGGGAGATACGCAGTATTTT. The chain is built from TRBV10-3 and TRBJ2-3, with 14 bases matching TRBD2. The CDR3 has 15 residues. V shed 6 bases and J 5 bases; nucleotides not matched to a gene: 4. The germline CDR1 and CDR2 sequences are ENHRY and SYGVKD.

The chain has TRBV9 and TRBJ1-4; D not resolved. This CDR3 has 13 residues. V was pared by 0 bases and J by 5 bases, with 5 bases between. Germline lookup yields CDR1 SGDLS and CDR2 YYNGEE. The CDR3 here is CASSVGYNEKLFF. The DNA of the CDR3 is TGTGCCAGCAGCGTAGGCTACAATGAAAAACTGTTTTTT.

This clonotype was seen repeatedly, ten times or more. This rearrangement joins TRBV20-1 to TRBJ2-7; D may be TRBD2 (6 bases). The CDR3 runs 13 residues. With 5 bases removed from V and 3 bases from J, the gap between germline ends came to 14 bases. From germline, CDR1 is DFQATT and CDR2 SNEGSKA (reference sequence). CDR3 DNA sequence: TGCAGTGCTCCCGGGACTCTCTACTACGAGCAGTACTTC. Amino acids: CSAPGTLYYEQYF.

This clonotype was seen repeatedly, ten times or more. Given a much more abundant clone one base away, this may be a read error. The rearrangement joins TRBV7-2 to TRBJ2-1, with 11 positions matching TRBD2. The CDR3 loop spans 17 amino acids. Per germline, CDR1 SGHTA and CDR2 FQGNSA. The CDR3, as DNA: TGTGTCAGCAGCTTAGAGGATAGCGGGAGGGGAGTCAATGAGCAGTTCTTC. Translated, it gives CVSSLEDSGRGVNEQFF.

A remark on this clonotype: Its ends do not fully match the called genes, so a read error is possible. This chain joins TRBV14 and TRBJ2-3, with 7 positions matching TRBD1. This CDR3 spans 16 amino acids. Per germline, CDR1 SGHDN and CDR2 FVKESK. The CDR3 sequence: CASSQDGTANADTQYF. CDR3 bases: TGTGCCAGCAGCCAAGATGGGACAGCGAACGCAGATACGCAGTATTTC.

V gene TRBV20-1 combines with J gene TRBJ1-1; 10 nucleotides align to TRBD1. Losses at the gene ends were 3 bases for V and 9 bases for J; bases not matched to a gene: 7. This CDR3 comprises 13 residues. Germline CDR1 and CDR2: DFQATT and SNEGSKA (reference sequence). This chain's CDR3 is CSARDRGSTQAFF. As DNA, the CDR3 is TGCAGTGCTAGGGACAGGGGGAGTACTCAAGCTTTCTTT.

V and J are TRBV27 and TRBJ1-2; the D is unclear. V dropped 4 bases and J dropped 3 bases, with 15 bases sitting between them. The CDR3 length is 15 residues. Germline values: CDR1 MNHEY, CDR2 SMNVEV (reference sequence). The CDR3 region has the DNA TGTGCCAGCAGTTCCGCCGCTACATGGGACTATGGCTACACCTTC. Translated: CASSSAATWDYGYTF.

This clonotype has at least ten counts. V and J are TRBV15 and TRBJ2-1; 7 bases line up with TRBD1. The CDR3 totals 15 residues. The V gene's germline CDR1 is LNHNV and CDR2 YYDKDF (reference sequence). V lost 0 bases, J lost 5 bases, and 4 bases stayed unmatched. CDR3 loop: CATSREAQGNNEQFF. DNA for the CDR3: TGTGCCACCAGCAGAGAAGCACAGGGGAACAATGAGCAGTTCTTC.

This clonotype was seen many times. CDR3 coding DNA: TGTGCCAGCAGTTTAGTCAGCCTTTCGGGAAACACCATATATTTT. Its translation is CASSLVSLSGNTIYF. The chain employs TRBV28 and TRBJ1-3; D is unresolved. The germline V gene has CDR1 MDHEN and CDR2 SYDVKM. The CDR3 is 15 amino acids. The V gene lost 2 bases and the J gene lost 4 bases, with 12 bases spanning the gap. The variable domain in full, completed from reference TRBV28 and TRBJ1-3, reads DVKVTQSSRYLVKRTGEKVFLECVQDMDHENMFWYRQDPGLGLRLIYFSYDVKMKEKGDIPEGYSVSREKKERFSLILESASTNQTSMYLCASSLVSLSGNTIYFGEGSWLTVV.

The rearrangement joins TRBV5-1 to TRBJ2-7; 7 nucleotides align to TRBD1. The CDR3 runs 12 residues. Germline CDR1 and CDR2: SGHRS and YFSETQ. V gave up 6 bases and J gave up 4 bases; unmatched junction bases: 4. Here the CDR3 reads CASKGAEYEQYF. For the CDR3, the DNA is TGCGCCAGCAAGGGGGCGGAATACGAGCAGTACTTC. The full variable domain, its missing parts supplied by reference TRBV5-1 and TRBJ2-7, is KAGVTQTPRYLIKTRGQQVTLSCSPISGHRSVSWYQQTPGQGLQFLFEYFSETQRNKGNFPGRFSGRQFSNSRSEMNVSTLELGDSALYLCASKGAEYEQYFGPGTRLTVT.

This clonotype was observed a single time. No conserved phenylalanine or tryptophan ends this CDR3, so it is likely a read error. V usage is TRBV6-5 and J usage is TRBJ2-3; possible D gene TRBD2, 6 bases. The CDR3 extends over 16 amino acids. Germline V gene sequence: CDR1 MNHEY, CDR2 SVGAGI. The CDR3 nucleotides are TGTGCCAGCGGTTACTTACCCGGGAGCGGCACAGATACGCAGTATTCT. Residues: CASGYLPGSGTDTQYS.

The chain is built from TRBV19 and TRBJ1-6, with TRBD1 matching 12 bases. This CDR3 is 17 amino acids long. Germline V lookup: CDR1 LNHDA, CDR2 SQIVND (reference sequence). The V and J ends lost 3 bases and 10 bases, in that order; junction bases with no gene match: 10. CDR3 sequence (DNA): TGTGCCAGTAGTATTTCAAGCGGGACAGGGGGCATCTCACCCCTCCACTTT. This sequence encodes CASSISSGTGGISPLHF.

As to this clonotype: Compared with germline, one end of the junction differs, possibly owing to a read error. V gene TRBV20-1 combines with J gene TRBJ2-7, with D tentatively TRBD1 or TRBD2 (5 bases each). The CDR3 covers 13 residues. From germline, CDR1 is DFQATT and CDR2 SNEGSKA (reference sequence). CDR3 bases: TGCAGTGCTCCCCGGGACGGGTCCTACGAGCAGTGCTTC. It encodes CSAPRDGSYEQCF.

The sample holds many counts of this clonotype. The CDR3 reads CASSLDSAGYFNEKLFF. Here the CDR3 DNA reads TGTGCCAGCAGCTTAGATTCGGCAGGGTATTTTAATGAAAAACTGTTTTTT. The gene calls are TRBV11-2 and TRBJ1-4; D is perhaps TRBD1 (5 bases). Germline V CDR1 and CDR2: SGHAT, FQNNGV. Trimming took 0 bases from V and 4 from J, leaving 15 bases between them. The CDR3 runs to 17 residues.

This clonotype was counted at least ten times. The chain combines TRBV7-6 with TRBJ2-7; D possibly matches TRBD1 or TRBD2 (6 bases each). The CDR3 is 15 residues long. V shed 1 base and J shed 0 bases, with 10 bases lying between them. Germline assignment: CDR1 SGHVS and CDR2 FNYEAQ. The CDR3 loop is CASSLVEGGSYEQYF. The DNA of the CDR3 is TGTGCCAGCAGCTTAGTAGAGGGGGGCTCCTACGAGCAGTACTTC.

Note on this clonotype: The CDR3 ends on some other residue instead of the conserved phenylalanine or tryptophan, so this is likely a read error. The V call is TRBV7-9, the J call TRBJ2-7; 7 bases are a match to TRBD1. The CDR3 contains 16 residues. J was trimmed by 0 bases and V by 5 bases; bases with no gene match: 10. The germline gives CDR1 SEHNR, CDR2 FQNEAQ (reference sequence). In DNA, the CDR3 is TGTGCCAGCAGCGCCTCGACAGGGAAGAGCTCCTACGAGCAGTACCTC. The encoded protein is CASSASTGKSSYEQYL.

This clonotype has ten or more counts. This chain uses TRBV28 with TRBJ1-5, with 9 bases aligning to TRBD1. CDR3 size: 15 residues. Germline CDR1 and CDR2: MDHEN and SYDVKM. After removal of 6 bases from V and 9 bases from J, the junction contained 12 bases not matched to a gene. The CDR3 DNA reads TGTGCCAGCAGCAAGGACAGGGGATTGAGTAGGCCCCAGCATTTT. The encoded protein is CASSKDRGLSRPQHF. Using reference TRBV28 and TRBJ1-5 for the parts outside the CDR3, the full variable domain is DVKVTQSSRYLVKRTGEKVFLECVQDMDHENMFWYRQDPGLGLRLIYFSYDVKMKEKGDIPEGYSVSREKKERFSLILESASTNQTSMYLCASSKDRGLSRPQHFGDGTRLSIL.

This clonotype showed up many times. The J gene is TRBJ2-3, the V gene TRBV20-1; D tentatively reads TRBD1 or TRBD2 (5 bases each). CDR3 length equals 15 residues. Per germline, CDR1 DFQATT and CDR2 SNEGSKA (reference sequence). V was cut by 3 bases and J by 3 bases, with 16 bases left in between. CDR3 amino acids: CSARAGGAGTDTQYF. The DNA of the CDR3 is TGCAGTGCTAGGGCTGGGGGAGCTGGGACAGATACGCAGTATTTT.